The source of this TCR beta chain is a study of cytotoxic CD8 clonotypes in ibrutinib-treated CLL. Whole-study results and caveats: The study sampled sustained-remission and progressing patients at different times. Treatment left the uncommon public clonotypes either contracted or stable in frequency. Clonality grew at ibrutinib response; at progression, it decreased back toward baseline.

There are a few counts of this clone. Its specificity is unknown. Method: immunoSEQ multiplex PCR; TCRdb's copy keeps in-frame clones and lacks some. The sample lists under 200,000 clones, 84% seen once, with under 5.5% in the top ten. The CDR3 length is 15 residues. V was shortened by 4 bases and J by 2 bases, with 14 bases between the two germline ends. Germline CDR1 and CDR2: MNHEY and SMNVEV (reference sequence). The TCR was taken from a human donor with chronic lymphocytic leukemia. The specimen comprised PBMCs, sampled after 24 months of ibrutinib treatment. The rearrangement links TRBV27 to TRBJ1-2; D not resolved. The CDR3 loop reads CASSSWTVGNYGYTF. In DNA, the CDR3 is TGTGCCAGCAGTTCTTGGACGGTGGGGAACTATGGCTACACCTTC.